The clone carrying this T cell receptor (beta chain) was observed a handful of times. Its target is unknown. CDR1 is MNHEY, CDR2 SVGEGT, per germline. J lost 13 bases, V lost 7 bases, and 18 bases had no gene match. CDR3 length equals 14 residues. The data stem from a study of T cell repertoires in cytomegalovirus infection. General study results and limits: HLA-C-restricted, CMV-specific TCR beta clonotypes were dominant ex vivo.

TCRdb processed the reads anew with MiXCR; each CDR3 protein has one entry. The top ten hold around 13% of the sample, which has more than 400,000 distinct CDR3 sequences, around 27% seen once. The chain joins TRBV6-2 or TRBV6-3 to TRBJ1-2; 7 nucleotides agree with TRBD1. The TCR sequence derives from a human donor in good health (CMV status not recorded). Some clones in this sample may be carry-over from other donors' samples. Sequenced material: PBMCs. CDR3 nucleotide sequence: TGTGCCAGCACCCTGGGGACAGCGGCCCGGCGGGGCACCTTC. This codes for CASTLGTAARRGTF.